This T cell receptor beta chain comes out of a study of T cell repertoires in cytomegalovirus infection. Whole-study context: Evidence of both CMV infection and a matching HLA type came from public TCR beta signatures.

This clonotype was recorded at least ten times. Its antigen is unknown. TCRdb re-called the reads through MiXCR, storing one row per CDR3 protein. In the table there are about 210,000 distinct CDR3 sequences, 6% to 8% of which are singletons. Study outcomes and limitations: Accumulated public TCR beta family frequency recognized individuals carrying CMV together with the relevant HLA.

The material sequenced was PBMCs. This sequence originates from a human donor in good health (CMV status not recorded). Some clones in this sample may be carry-over from other donors' samples.

CDR3 coding DNA: TGTGCCAGCAGCTACCGACAGGGGATCGATACGCAGTATTTT. It is translated as CASSYRQGIDTQYF. This sequence joins TRBV7-2 and TRBJ2-3; 8 bases match TRBD1. The germline CDR1 and CDR2 sequences are SGHTA and FQGNSA. This CDR3 is 14 amino acids long. V trimming: 4 bases; J trimming: 6 bases; junction bases outside the gene matches: 6.